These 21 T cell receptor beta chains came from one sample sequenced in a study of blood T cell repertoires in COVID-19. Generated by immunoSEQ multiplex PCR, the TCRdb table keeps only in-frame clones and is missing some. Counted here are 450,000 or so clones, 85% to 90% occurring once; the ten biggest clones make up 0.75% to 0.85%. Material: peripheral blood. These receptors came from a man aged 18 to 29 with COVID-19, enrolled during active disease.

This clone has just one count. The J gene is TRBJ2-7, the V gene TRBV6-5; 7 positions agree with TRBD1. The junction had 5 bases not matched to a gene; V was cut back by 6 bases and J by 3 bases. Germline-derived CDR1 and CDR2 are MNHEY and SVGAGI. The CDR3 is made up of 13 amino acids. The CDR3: CASSRDRDYEQYF. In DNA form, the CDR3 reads TGTGCCAGCAGCAGGGACAGAGACTACGAGCAGTACTTC.

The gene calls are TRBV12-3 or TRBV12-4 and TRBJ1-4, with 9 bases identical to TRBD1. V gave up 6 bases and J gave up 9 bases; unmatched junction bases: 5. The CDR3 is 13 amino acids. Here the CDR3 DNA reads TGTGCCAGCAGACCGGGACAGGGTCAAAAACTGTTTTTT. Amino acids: CASRPGQGQKLFF.

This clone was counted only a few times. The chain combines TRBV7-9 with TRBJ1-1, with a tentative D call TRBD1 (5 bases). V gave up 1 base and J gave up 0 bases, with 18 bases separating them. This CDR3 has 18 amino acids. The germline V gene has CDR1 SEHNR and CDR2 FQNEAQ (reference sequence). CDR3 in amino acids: CASSLVGGRKGMNTEAFF. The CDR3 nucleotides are TGTGCCAGCAGCTTAGTCGGGGGGAGAAAAGGAATGAACACTGAAGCTTTCTTT.

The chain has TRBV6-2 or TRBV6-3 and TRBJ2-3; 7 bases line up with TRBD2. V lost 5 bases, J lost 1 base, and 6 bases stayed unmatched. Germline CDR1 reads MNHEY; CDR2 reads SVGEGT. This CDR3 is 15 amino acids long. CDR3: CASSPAGRRTDTQYF. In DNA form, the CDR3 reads TGTGCCAGCAGTCCAGCGGGACGCCGCACAGATACGCAGTATTTT.

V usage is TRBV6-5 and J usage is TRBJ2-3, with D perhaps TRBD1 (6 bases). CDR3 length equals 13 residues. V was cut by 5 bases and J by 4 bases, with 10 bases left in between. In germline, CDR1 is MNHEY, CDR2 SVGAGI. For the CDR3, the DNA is TGTGCCAGCAGTAACAGGGTTGCAGATACGCAGTATTTT. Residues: CASSNRVADTQYF.

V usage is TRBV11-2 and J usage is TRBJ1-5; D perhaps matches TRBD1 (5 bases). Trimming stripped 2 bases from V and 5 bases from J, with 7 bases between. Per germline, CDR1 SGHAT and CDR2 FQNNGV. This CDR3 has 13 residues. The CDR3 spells CASSLQGYQPQHF. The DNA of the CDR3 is TGTGCCAGCAGCTTACAGGGTTATCAGCCCCAGCATTTT.

This chain's CDR3 is CASRPTGSGYGYTF. Written as DNA, the CDR3 is TGTGCCAGCAGGCCGACAGGGTCTGGCTATGGCTACACCTTC. The chain employs TRBV6-4 and TRBJ1-2, with 7 bases that match TRBD1. The CDR3 extends over 14 amino acids. The germline V gene has CDR1 MRHNA and CDR2 SNTAGT. The trim removed 6 bases at V and 4 bases at J, leaving 8 bases unmatched.

The CDR3 is CALRGQGEAFF. The CDR3, as DNA: TGTGCCTTAAGGGGACAGGGGGAAGCTTTCTTT. The chain is built from TRBV7-9 and TRBJ1-1; 10 bases match TRBD1. The V gene's germline CDR1 is SEHNR and CDR2 FQNEAQ (reference sequence). The CDR3 has 11 amino acids. V was pared by 11 bases and J by 8 bases, with 5 bases of the junction left unmatched.

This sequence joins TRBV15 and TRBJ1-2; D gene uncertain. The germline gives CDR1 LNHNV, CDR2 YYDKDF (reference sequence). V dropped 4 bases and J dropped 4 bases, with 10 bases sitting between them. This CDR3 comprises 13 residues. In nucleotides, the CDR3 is TGTGCCACCAGCAAGAGGGTGAGCTATGGCTACACCTTC. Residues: CATSKRVSYGYTF.

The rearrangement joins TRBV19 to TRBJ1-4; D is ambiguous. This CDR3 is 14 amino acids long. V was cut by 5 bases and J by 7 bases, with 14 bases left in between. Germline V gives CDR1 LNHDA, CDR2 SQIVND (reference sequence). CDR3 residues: CASSYRVGGEKLFF. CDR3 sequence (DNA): TGTGCCAGTAGTTACCGGGTCGGTGGTGAAAAACTGTTTTTT.

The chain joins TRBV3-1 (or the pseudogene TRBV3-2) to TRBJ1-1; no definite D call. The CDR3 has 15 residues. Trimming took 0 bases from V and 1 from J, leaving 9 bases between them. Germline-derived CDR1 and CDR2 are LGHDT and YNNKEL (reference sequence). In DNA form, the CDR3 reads TGTGCCAGCAGCCAAGACGTAGGAGGGAACACTGAAGCTTTCTTT. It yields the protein CASSQDVGGNTEAFF.

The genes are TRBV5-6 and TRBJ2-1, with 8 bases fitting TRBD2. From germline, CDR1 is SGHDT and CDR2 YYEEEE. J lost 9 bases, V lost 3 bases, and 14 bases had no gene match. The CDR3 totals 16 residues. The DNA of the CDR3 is TGTGCCAGCAGCTCGCGGTTGTTAGCGGGGTACTTTGAGCAGTTCTTC. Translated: CASSSRLLAGYFEQFF.

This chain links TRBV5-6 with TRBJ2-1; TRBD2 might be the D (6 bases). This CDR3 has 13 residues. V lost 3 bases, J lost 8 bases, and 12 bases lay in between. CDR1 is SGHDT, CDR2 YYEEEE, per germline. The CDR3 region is CASSSGVGYEQFF. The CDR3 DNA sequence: TGTGCCAGCAGCTCGGGGGTGGGCTATGAGCAGTTCTTC.

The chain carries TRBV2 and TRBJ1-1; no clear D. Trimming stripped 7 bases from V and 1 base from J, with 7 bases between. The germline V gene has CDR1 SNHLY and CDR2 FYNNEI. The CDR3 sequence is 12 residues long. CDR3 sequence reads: CASIRENTEAFF. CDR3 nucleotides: TGTGCCAGCATTAGAGAGAACACTGAAGCTTTCTTT.

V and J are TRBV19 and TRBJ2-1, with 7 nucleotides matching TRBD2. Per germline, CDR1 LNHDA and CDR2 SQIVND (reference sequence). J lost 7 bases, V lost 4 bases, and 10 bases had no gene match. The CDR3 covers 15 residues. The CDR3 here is CASSTSGGPLNEQFF. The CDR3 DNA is TGTGCCAGTAGTACTAGCGGAGGGCCCCTTAATGAGCAGTTCTTC.

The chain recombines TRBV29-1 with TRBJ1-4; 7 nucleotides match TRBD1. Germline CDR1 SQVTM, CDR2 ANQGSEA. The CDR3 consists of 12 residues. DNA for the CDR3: TGCAGTGGACAGGAACCTAATGAAAAACTGTTTTTT. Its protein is CSGQEPNEKLFF.

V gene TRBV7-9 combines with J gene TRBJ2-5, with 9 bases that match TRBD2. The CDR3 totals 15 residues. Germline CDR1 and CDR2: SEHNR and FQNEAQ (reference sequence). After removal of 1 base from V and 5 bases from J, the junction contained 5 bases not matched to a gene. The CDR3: CASSLVPSGVETQYF. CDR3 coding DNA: TGTGCCAGCAGCTTAGTGCCTAGCGGGGTTGAGACCCAGTACTTC.

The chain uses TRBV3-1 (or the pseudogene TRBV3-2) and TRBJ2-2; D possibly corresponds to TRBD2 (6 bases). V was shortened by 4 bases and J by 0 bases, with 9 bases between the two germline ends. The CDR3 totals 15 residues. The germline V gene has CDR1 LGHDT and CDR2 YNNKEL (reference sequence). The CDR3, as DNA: TGTGCCAGCAGCCTGGGCGGGGCGAACACCGGGGAGCTGTTTTTT. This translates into CASSLGGANTGELFF.

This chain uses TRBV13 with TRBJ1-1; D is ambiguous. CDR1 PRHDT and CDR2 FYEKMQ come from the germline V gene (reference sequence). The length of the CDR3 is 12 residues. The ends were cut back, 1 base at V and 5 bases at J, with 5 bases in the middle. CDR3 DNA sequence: TGTGCCAGCAGCTTAGTGCGGACTGAAGCTTTCTTT. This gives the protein CASSLVRTEAFF.

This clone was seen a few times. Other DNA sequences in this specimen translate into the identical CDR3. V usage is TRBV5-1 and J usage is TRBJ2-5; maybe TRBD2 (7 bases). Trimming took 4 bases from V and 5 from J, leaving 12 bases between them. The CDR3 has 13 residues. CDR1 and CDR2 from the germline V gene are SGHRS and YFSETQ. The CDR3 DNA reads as TGCGCCAGCAGCCCGGGGGGCCGGGAGACCCAGTACTTC. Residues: CASSPGGRETQYF.

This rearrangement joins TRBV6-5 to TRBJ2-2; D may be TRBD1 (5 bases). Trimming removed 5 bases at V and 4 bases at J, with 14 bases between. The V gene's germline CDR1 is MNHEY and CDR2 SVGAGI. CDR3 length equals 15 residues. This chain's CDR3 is CASSPGQTSTGELFF. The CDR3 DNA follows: TGTGCCAGCAGTCCCGGACAAACTTCCACCGGGGAGCTGTTTTTT.